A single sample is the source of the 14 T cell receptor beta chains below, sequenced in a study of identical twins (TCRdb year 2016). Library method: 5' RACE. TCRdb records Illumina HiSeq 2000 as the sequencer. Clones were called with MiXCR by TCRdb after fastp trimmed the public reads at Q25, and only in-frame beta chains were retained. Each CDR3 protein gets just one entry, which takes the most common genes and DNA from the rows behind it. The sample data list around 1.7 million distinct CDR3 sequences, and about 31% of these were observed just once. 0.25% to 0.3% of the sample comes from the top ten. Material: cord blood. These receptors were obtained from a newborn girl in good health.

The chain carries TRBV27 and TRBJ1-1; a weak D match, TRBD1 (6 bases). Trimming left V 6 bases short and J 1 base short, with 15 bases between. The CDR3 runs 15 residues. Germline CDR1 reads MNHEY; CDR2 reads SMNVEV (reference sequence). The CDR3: CASRNWNRENTEAFF. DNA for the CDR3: TGTGCCAGCAGAAATTGGAACAGGGAGAACACTGAAGCTTTCTTT.

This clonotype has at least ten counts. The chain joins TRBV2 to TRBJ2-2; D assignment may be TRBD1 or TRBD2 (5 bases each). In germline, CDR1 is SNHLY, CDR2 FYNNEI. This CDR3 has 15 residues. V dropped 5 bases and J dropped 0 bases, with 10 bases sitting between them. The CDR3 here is CASSLRGPNTGELFF. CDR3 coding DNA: TGTGCCAGCAGTTTACGGGGCCCGAACACCGGGGAGCTGTTTTTT.

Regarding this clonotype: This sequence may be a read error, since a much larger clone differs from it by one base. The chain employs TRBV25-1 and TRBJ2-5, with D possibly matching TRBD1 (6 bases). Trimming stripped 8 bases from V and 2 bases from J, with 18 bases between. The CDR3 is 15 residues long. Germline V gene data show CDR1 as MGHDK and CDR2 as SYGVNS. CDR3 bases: TGTGCCAGCGGTCAATTGACAGGCGGTCAAGAGACCCAGTACTTC. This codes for CASGQLTGGQETQYF.

This CDR3 reads CASSLRPGDTGELFF. DNA of the CDR3: TGTGCCAGCAGTTTGAGGCCGGGGGACACCGGGGAGCTGTTTTTT. This chain links TRBV28 with TRBJ2-2; the D gene is possibly TRBD2 (6 bases). Trimming removed 3 bases at V and 3 bases at J, with 11 bases between. Germline V gene data show CDR1 as MDHEN and CDR2 as SYDVKM. There are 15 residues in the CDR3.

The CDR3 coding sequence is TGTGCCAGCAGGCCCGAGGGCGGCATGAACACTGAAGCTTTCTTT. As protein: CASRPEGGMNTEAFF. The chain links TRBV12-3 or TRBV12-4 to TRBJ1-1; D call uncertain. The CDR3 is made up of 15 amino acids. Trimming left V 6 bases short and J 0 bases short, with 14 bases between.

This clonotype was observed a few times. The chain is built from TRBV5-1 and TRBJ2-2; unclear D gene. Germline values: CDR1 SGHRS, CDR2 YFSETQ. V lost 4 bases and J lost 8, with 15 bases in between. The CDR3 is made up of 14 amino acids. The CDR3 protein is CASSLRSSTGELFF. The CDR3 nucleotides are TGCGCCAGCAGCCTCCGGAGTTCAACGGGGGAGCTGTTTTTT.

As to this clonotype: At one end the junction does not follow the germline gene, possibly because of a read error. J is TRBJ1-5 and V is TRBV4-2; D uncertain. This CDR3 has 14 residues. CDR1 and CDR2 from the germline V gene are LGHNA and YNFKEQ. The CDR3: CASSPTVREQPRHF. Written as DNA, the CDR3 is TGTGCCAGCAGCCCAACAGTGCGAGAACAGCCCCGGCATTTT.

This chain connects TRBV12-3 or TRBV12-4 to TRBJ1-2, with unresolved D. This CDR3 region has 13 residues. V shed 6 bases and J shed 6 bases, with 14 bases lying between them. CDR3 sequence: CASSYRARNGYTF. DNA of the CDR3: TGTGCCAGCAGCTACCGGGCTAGGAATGGCTACACCTTC.

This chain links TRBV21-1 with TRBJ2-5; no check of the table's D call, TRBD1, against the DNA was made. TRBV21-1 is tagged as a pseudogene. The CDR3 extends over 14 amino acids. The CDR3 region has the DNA TGTGCCAGCAGCAAAGAGGGGGGGCGGGAGACCCAGTACTTC. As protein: CASSKEGGRETQYF.

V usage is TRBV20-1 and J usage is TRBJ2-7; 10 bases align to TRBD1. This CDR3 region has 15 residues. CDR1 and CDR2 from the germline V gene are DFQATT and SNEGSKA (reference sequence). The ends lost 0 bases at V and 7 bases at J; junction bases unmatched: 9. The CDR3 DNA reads TGCAGTGCTAGAGAGGACAGGGGGTCCTACAATGAGCAGTACTTC. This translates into CSAREDRGSYNEQYF.

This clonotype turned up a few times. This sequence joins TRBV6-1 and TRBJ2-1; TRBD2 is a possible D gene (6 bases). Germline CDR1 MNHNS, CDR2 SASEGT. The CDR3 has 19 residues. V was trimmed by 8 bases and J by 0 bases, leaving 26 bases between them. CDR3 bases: TGTGCCAGCGGTATTAGAACTAGCCCTCCTATCCGCTCCTACAATGAGCAGTTCTTC. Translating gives CASGIRTSPPIRSYNEQFF.

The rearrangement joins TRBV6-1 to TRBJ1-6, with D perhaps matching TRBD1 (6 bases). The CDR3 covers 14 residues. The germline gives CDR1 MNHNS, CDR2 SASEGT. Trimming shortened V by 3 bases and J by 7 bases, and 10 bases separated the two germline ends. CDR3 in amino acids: CASSERGANSPLHF. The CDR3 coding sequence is TGTGCCAGCAGTGAGCGGGGGGCAAATTCACCCCTCCACTTT.

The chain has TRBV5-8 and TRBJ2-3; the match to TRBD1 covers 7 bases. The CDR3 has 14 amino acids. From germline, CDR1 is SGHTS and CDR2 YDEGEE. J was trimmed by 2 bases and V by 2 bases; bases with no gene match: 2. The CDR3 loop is CASSFGQVTDTQYF. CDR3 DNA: TGTGCCAGCAGCTTTGGACAGGTCACAGATACGCAGTATTTT.

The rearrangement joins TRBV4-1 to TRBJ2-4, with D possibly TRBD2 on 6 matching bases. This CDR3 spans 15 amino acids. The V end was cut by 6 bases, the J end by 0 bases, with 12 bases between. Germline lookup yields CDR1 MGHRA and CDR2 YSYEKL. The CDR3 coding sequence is TGCGCCAGCAGTCGGGTAGCGGTAGCCAAAAACATTCAGTACTTC. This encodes CASSRVAVAKNIQYF.